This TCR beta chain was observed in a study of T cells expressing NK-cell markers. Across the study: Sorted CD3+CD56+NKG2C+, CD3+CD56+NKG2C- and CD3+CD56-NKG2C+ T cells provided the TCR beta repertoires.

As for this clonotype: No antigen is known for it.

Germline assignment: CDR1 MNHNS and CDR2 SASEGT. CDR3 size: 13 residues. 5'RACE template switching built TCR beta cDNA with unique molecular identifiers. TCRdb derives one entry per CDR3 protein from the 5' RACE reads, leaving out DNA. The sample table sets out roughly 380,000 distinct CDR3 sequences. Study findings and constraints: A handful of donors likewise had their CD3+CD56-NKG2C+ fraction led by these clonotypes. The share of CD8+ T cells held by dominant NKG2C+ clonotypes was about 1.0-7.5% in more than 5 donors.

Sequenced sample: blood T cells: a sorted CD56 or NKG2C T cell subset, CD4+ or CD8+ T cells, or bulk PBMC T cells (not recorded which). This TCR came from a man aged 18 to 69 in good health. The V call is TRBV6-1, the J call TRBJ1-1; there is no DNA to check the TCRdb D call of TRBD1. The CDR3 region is CASSERGNTEAFF.